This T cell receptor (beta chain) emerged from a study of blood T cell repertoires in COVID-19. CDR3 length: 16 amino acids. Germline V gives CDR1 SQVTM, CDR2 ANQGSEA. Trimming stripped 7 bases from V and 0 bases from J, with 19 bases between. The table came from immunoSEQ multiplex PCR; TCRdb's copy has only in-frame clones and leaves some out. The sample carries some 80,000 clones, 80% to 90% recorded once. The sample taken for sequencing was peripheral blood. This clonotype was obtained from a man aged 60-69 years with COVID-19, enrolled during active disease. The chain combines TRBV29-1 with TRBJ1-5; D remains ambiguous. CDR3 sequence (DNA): TGCAGCGCCGGTTCCCTCGCGGGAGATAGCAATCAGCCCCAGCATTTT. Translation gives CSAGSLAGDSNQPQHF.